The clone carrying this T cell receptor (beta chain) was picked up many times. The source of the sample is a study of identical twins. Per the germline V gene, CDR1 is SGDLS and CDR2 is YYNGEE. The CDR3 length is 16 residues. V lost 4 bases to trimming and J lost 5 bases; unmatched junction nucleotides: 9. TCRdb processed the 5' RACE reads anew with MiXCR; each CDR3 protein has one entry. The sample yields hundreds of thousands of distinct CDR3 sequences, about 12% seen once. These sequences were also reported in another study, on yellow fever vaccine responses in identical twins.

The V gene is TRBV9, the J gene TRBJ2-2, with 9 bases matching TRBD1. This receptor was identified in a woman younger than 30 in good health. Material for sequencing was CD8+ T cells sorted from blood. The CDR3 sequence: CASSTWDRAITGELFF. The CDR3 DNA reads as TGTGCCAGCAGCACCTGGGACAGGGCTATTACCGGGGAGCTGTTTTTT. Drawing the rest from reference TRBV9 and TRBJ2-2, the complete variable domain is DSGVTQTPKHLITATGQRVTLRCSPRSGDLSVYWYQQSLDQGLQFLIQYYNGEERAKGNILERFSAQQFPDLHSELNLSSLELGDSALYFCASSTWDRAITGELFFGEGSRLTVL.